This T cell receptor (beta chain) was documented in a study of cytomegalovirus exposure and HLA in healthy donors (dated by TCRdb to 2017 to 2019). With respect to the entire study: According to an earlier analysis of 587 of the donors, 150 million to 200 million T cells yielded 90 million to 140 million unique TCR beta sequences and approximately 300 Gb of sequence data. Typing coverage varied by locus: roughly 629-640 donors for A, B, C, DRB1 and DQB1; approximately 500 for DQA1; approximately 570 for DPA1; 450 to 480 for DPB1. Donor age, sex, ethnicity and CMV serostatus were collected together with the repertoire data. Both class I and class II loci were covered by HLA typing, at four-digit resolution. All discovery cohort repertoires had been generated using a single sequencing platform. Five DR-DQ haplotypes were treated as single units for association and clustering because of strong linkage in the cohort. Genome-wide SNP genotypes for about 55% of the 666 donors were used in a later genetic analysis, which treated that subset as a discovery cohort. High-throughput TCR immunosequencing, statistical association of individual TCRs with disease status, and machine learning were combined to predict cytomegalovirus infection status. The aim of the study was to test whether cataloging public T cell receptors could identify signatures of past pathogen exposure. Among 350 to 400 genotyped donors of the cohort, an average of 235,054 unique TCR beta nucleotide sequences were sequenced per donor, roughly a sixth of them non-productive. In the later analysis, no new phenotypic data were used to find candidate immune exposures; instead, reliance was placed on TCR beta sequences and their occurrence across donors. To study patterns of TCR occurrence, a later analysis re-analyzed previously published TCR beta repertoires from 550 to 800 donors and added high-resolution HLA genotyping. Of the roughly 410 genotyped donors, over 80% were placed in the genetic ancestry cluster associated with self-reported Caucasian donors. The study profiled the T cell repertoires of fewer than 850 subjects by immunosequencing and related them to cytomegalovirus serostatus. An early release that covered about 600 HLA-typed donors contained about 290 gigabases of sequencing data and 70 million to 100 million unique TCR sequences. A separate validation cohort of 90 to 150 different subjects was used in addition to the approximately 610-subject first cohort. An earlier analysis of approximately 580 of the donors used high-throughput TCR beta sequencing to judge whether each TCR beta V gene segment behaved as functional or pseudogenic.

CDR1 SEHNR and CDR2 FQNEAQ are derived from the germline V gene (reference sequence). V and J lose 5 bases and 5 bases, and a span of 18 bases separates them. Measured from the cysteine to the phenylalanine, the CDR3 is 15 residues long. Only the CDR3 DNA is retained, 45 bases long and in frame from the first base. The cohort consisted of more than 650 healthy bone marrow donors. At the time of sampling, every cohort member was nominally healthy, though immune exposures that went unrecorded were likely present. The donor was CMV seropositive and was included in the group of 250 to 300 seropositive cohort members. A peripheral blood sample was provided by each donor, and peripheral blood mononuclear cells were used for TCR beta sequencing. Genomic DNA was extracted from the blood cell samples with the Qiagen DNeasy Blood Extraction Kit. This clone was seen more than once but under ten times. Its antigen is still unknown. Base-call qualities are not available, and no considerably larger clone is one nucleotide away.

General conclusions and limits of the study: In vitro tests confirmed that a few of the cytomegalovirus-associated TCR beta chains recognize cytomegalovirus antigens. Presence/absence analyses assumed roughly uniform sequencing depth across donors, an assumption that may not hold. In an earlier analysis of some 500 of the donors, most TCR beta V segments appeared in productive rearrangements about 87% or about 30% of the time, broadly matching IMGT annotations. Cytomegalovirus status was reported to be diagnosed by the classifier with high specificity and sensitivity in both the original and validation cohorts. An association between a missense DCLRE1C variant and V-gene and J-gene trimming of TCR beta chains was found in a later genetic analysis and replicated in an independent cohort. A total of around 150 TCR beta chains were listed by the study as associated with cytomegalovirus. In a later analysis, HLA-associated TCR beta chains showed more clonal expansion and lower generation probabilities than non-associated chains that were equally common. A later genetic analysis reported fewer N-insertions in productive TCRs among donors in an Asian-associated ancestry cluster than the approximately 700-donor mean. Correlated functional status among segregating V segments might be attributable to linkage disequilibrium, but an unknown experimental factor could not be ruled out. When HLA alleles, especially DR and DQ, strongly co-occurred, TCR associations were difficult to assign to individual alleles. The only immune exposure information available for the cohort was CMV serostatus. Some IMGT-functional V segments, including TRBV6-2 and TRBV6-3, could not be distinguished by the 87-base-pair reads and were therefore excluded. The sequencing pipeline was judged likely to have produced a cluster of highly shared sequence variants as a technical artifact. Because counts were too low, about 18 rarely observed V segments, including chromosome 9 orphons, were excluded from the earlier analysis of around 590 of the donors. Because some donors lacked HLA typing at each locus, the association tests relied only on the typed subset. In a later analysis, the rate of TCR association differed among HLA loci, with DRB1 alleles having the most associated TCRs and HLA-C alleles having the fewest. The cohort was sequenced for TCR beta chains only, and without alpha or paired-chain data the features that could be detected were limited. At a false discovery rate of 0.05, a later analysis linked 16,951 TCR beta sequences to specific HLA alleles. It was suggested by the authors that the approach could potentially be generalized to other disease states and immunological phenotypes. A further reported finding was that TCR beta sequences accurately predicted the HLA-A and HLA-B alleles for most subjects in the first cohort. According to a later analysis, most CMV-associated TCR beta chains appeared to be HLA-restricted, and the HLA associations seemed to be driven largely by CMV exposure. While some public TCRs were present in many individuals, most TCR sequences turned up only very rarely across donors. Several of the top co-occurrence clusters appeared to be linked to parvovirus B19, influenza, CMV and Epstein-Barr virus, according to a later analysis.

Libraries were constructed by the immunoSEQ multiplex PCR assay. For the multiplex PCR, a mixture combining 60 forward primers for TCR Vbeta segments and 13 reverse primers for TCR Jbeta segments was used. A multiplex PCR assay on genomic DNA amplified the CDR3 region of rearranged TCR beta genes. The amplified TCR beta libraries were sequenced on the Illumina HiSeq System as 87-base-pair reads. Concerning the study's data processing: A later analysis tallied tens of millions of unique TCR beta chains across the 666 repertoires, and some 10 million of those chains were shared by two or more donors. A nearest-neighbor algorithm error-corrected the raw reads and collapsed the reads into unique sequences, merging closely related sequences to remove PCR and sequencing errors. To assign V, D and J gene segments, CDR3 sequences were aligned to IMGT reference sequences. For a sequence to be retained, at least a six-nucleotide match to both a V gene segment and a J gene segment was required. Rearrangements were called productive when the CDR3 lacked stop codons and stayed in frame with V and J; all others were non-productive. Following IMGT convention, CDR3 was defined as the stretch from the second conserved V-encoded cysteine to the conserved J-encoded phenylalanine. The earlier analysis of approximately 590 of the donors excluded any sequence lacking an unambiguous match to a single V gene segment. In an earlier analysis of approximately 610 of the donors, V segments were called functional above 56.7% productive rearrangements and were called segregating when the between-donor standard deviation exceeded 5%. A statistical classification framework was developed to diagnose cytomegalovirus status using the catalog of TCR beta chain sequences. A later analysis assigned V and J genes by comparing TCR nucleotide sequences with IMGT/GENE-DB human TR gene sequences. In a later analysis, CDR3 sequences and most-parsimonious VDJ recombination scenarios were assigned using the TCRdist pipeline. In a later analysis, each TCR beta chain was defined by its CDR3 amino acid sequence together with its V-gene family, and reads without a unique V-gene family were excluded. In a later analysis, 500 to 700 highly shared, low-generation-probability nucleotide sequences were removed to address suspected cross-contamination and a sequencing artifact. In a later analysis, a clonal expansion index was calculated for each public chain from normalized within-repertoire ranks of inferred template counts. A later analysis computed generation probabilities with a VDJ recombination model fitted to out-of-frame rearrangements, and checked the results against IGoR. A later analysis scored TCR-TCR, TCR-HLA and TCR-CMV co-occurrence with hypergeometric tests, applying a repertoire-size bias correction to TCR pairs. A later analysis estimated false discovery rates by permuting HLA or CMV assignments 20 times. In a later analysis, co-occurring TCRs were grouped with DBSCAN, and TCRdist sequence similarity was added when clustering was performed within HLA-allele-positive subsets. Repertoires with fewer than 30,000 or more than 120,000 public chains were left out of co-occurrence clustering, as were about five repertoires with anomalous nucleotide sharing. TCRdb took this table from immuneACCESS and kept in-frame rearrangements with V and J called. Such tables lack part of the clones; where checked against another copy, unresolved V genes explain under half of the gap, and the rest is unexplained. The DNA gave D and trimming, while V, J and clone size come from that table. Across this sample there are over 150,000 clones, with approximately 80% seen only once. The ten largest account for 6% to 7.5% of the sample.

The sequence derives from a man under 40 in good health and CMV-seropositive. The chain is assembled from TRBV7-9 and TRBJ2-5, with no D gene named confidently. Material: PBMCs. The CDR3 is CASSPPLSGLETQYF. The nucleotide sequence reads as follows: TGTGCCAGCAGCCCTCCCTTGAGTGGTCTGGAGACCCAGTACTTC. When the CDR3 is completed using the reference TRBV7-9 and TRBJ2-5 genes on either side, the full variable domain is DTGVSQNPRHKITKRGQNVTFRCDPISEHNRLYWYRQTLGQGPEFLTYFQNEAQLEKSRLLSDRFSAERPKGSFSTLEIQRTEQGDSAMYLCASSPPLSGLETQYFGPGTRLLVL.